The sequence of this TCR beta chain was determined in a study of OX40 agonist ivuxolimab in advanced cancers. Whole-study context: Of the participants, roughly 40% had some prior anti-PD-1, anti-PD-L1 or anti-CTLA-4 therapy, which was allowed.

Blood specimens came from baseline, cycle 4 day 1, and cycle 7 day 1. Clones were read by immunoSEQ multiplex PCR, and TCRdb kept only the in-frame ones, dropping some. Altogether tens of thousands of clones are present, 88% being singletons, with the ten largest covering approximately 0.79%. This CDR3 region has 13 residues. J lost 11 bases, V lost 4 bases, and 11 bases had no gene match. Per the germline V gene, CDR1 is SGHRS and CDR2 is YFSETQ. Material: CD4+ or CD8+ T cells sorted from blood, obtained in a trial of the OX40 agonist ivuxolimab. The chain combines TRBV5-1 with TRBJ1-1; 7 bases are a match to TRBD1. The source of this sequence is an adult with an advanced solid tumor such as melanoma, head and neck, liver or kidney cancer. The CDR3 protein is CASSTRQGFEAFF. The CDR3 region has the DNA TGCGCCAGCAGCACTCGACAGGGTTTTGAGGCTTTCTTT.